This TCR beta chain originates from a study of identical twins. Whole-study results and caveats: Zero-insertion results could be subject to partial confounding by invariant MAIT and iNKT cells.

Healthy Caucasian individuals made up all the donors. TCRdb re-called the 5' RACE reads with MiXCR, one entry per CDR3 protein. The sample contains roughly 630,000 distinct CDR3 sequences, about 7% of which appear only once. As for this clonotype: Its cognate antigen is unknown.

The CDR3 loop spans 15 amino acids. Per the germline V gene, CDR1 is SQVTM and CDR2 is ANQGSEA. Trimming at V came to 7 bases and at J to 1 base, leaving 12 bases not matched to a gene. Another study also made use of these data, one on yellow fever vaccine responses in identical twins.

The TCR originated in a woman aged 18-29 years in good health. The chain links TRBV29-1 to TRBJ1-1; 7 bases are a match to TRBD1. Sample: PBMCs. The CDR3 nucleotides are TGCAGCGCCTTTCCCGCAGGGGGTGGGAACACTGAAGCTTTCTTT. Its translation is CSAFPAGGGNTEAFF.